These 32 T cell receptor beta chains were sequenced from one sample in a study of blood T cell repertoires in COVID-19. Using immunoSEQ multiplex PCR, the repertoire was profiled, and TCRdb retains in-frame clones only, with some absent. The sample contains under 100,000 clones, approximately 80% of which appear only once. The material sequenced was peripheral blood. The receptors were gathered from a woman in her sixties or seventies with acute or convalescent COVID-19.

V is TRBV28 and J is TRBJ1-2; D remains ambiguous. Trimming took off 2 bases at V and 4 bases at J, with 8 bases between the two ends. The CDR3 loop spans 13 amino acids. The germline CDR1 and CDR2 sequences are MDHEN and SYDVKM. CDR3 sequence reads: CASSLEGAYGYTF. CDR3 DNA sequence: TGTGCCAGCAGTTTAGAGGGTGCCTATGGCTACACCTTC.

The chain links TRBV19 to TRBJ2-7; 10 bases are shared with TRBD1. The V gene end was trimmed by 5 bases and the J gene end by 4 bases; junction bases not matched to a gene: 11. The CDR3 is made up of 16 amino acids. Germline-derived CDR1 and CDR2 are LNHDA and SQIVND (reference sequence). The CDR3 spells CASSPSSPGQGYEQYF. In DNA form, the CDR3 reads TGTGCCAGTAGTCCCTCTAGTCCGGGACAGGGGTACGAGCAGTACTTC. Full variable domain (outside the CDR3, taken from reference TRBV19 and TRBJ2-7): DGGITQSPKYLFRKEGQNVTLSCEQNLNHDAMYWYRQDPGQGLRLIYYSQIVNDFQKGDIAEGYSVSREKKESFPLTVTSAQKNPTAFYLCASSPSSPGQGYEQYFGPGTRLTVT.

J is TRBJ2-1 and V is TRBV10-2; 9 bases line up with TRBD1. In germline, CDR1 is WSHSY, CDR2 SAAADI. This CDR3 has 15 amino acids. Losses at the gene ends were 7 bases for V and 6 bases for J; bases not matched to a gene: 10. The CDR3 sequence is CASKPPGTGSNEQFF. The CDR3, as DNA: TGCGCCAGCAAACCGCCCGGGACAGGGAGCAATGAGCAGTTCTTC.

Only one count was recorded for this clone. The rearrangement links TRBV7-2 to TRBJ1-3; D remains ambiguous. Germline V lookup: CDR1 SGHTA, CDR2 FQGNSA. The CDR3 covers 17 residues. The germline V and J ends were trimmed by 2 bases and 0 bases, with 14 bases remaining between them. In DNA form, the CDR3 reads TGTGCCAGCAGCTTACACTCCCAGGCGGGCTCTGGAAACACCATATATTTT. This encodes CASSLHSQAGSGNTIYF.

The chain links TRBV10-1 to TRBJ2-3; TRBD2 matches 10 bases. With 3 bases clipped from V and 5 bases from J, the junction kept 5 bases outside the gene matches. This CDR3 is built from 15 residues. From germline, CDR1 is WNHNN and CDR2 SYGVQD (reference sequence). The DNA of the CDR3 is TGCGCCAGCAGTGATCCTAGCGGGGGACGAGATACGCAGTATTTT. Translation gives CASSDPSGGRDTQYF.

The gene calls are TRBV6-5 and TRBJ1-1, with no clear D. This CDR3 comprises 14 residues. The V end was cut by 10 bases, the J end by 0 bases, with 15 bases between. Per the germline V gene, CDR1 is MNHEY and CDR2 is SVGAGI. The CDR3 DNA follows: TGTGCCACCCGTGCGCGTGCGGTGAACACTGAAGCTTTCTTT. It translates to CATRARAVNTEAFF.

The gene calls are TRBV7-3 and TRBJ2-5; tentatively, D is TRBD2 (6 bases). Germline CDR1 is SGHTA and CDR2 is FQGTGA. Trimming took 3 bases from V and 1 from J, leaving 9 bases between them. The CDR3 runs 14 residues. The CDR3 here is CASSFSGAQETQYF. In DNA, the CDR3 is TGTGCCAGCAGCTTTAGCGGAGCCCAAGAGACCCAGTACTTC.

V gene TRBV5-1 combines with J gene TRBJ2-7; 8 bases are shared with TRBD1. Germline CDR1 and CDR2: SGHRS and YFSETQ. The CDR3 spans 16 residues. V was pared by 0 bases and J by 3 bases, with 8 bases of the junction left unmatched. In DNA, the CDR3 is TGCGCCAGCAGCTTGGGGGCAGGGGGCCGCTTCTACGAGCAGTACTTC. This encodes CASSLGAGGRFYEQYF.

The chain uses TRBV7-9 and TRBJ1-2; D remains ambiguous. Germline CDR1 SEHNR, CDR2 FQNEAQ (reference sequence). Trimming took off 1 base at V and 8 bases at J, with 8 bases between the two ends. CDR3 length: 12 amino acids. The CDR3 reads CASSLDFSGYTF. DNA for the CDR3: TGTGCCAGCAGCTTAGACTTTTCGGGCTACACCTTC.

V gene TRBV2 combines with J gene TRBJ2-2; TRBD1 matches 7 bases. J gave up 0 bases and V 7 bases, and 2 bases lay outside the gene matches. Germline V gene data show CDR1 as SNHLY and CDR2 as FYNNEI. The CDR3 runs to 14 residues. The CDR3, as DNA: TGTGCCAGCATAGGGACAGCGAACACCGGGGAGCTGTTTTTT. This codes for CASIGTANTGELFF.

The chain joins TRBV5-1 to TRBJ1-3; D is perhaps TRBD1 (6 bases). V was trimmed by 4 bases and J by 0 bases, leaving 11 bases between them. The CDR3 runs to 15 residues. CDR1 is SGHRS and CDR2 is YFSETQ in the germline V gene. DNA for the CDR3: TGCGCCAGCAGCCCCGGGACAAGCTCTGGAAACACCATATATTTT. Translation: CASSPGTSSGNTIYF.

The chain is built from TRBV5-1 and TRBJ2-5; D possibly corresponds to TRBD1 (5 bases). Between the trimmed V and J ends, which lost 2 bases and 0 bases, there was a span of 8 bases. The CDR3 covers 14 residues. Per the germline V gene, CDR1 is SGHRS and CDR2 is YFSETQ. The DNA for the CDR3 is TGCGCCAGCAGCTTTGGGGCGGACCAAGAGACCCAGTACTTC. It specifies CASSFGADQETQYF.

This sequence joins TRBV7-3 and TRBJ2-6; 9 nucleotides align to TRBD1. This CDR3 is 16 amino acids long. Germline lookup yields CDR1 SGHTA and CDR2 FQGTGA. J gave up 4 bases and V 5 bases, and 6 bases lay outside the gene matches. In DNA form, the CDR3 reads TGTGCCAGCAGCCCACAGGGGGCGCAAGGGGCCAACGTCCTGACTTTC. It translates to CASSPQGAQGANVLTF.

The rearrangement links TRBV5-6 to TRBJ2-5; 11 bases fit TRBD2. The CDR3 runs to 15 residues. V lost 4 bases and J lost 7; bases outside the gene matches: 9. Germline V gene data show CDR1 as SGHDT and CDR2 as YYEEEE. CDR3 in amino acids: CASSQISGGAGTQYF. CDR3 nucleotide sequence: TGTGCCAGCAGCCAAATTAGCGGGGGGGCCGGGACCCAGTACTTC.

A few counts support this clone. The chain couples TRBV2 to TRBJ2-1, with 8 bases identical to TRBD2. From germline, CDR1 is SNHLY and CDR2 FYNNEI. The CDR3 totals 14 residues. V shed 4 bases and J 3 bases; nucleotides not matched to a gene: 2. In nucleotides, the CDR3 is TGTGCCAGCAGTGGTCGGGGGGGCTACAATGAGCAGTTCTTC. This translates into CASSGRGGYNEQFF.

This chain uses TRBV6-5 with TRBJ1-4; TRBD1 matches 7 bases. CDR1 is MNHEY and CDR2 is SVGAGI in the germline V gene. V was pared by 6 bases and J by 3 bases, with 7 bases of the junction left unmatched. The CDR3 contains 15 residues. CDR3 sequence: CASRPGGSANEKLFF. CDR3 coding DNA: TGTGCCAGCAGACCAGGGGGTTCAGCTAATGAAAAACTGTTTTTT.

The genes are TRBV19 and TRBJ1-1, with D perhaps matching TRBD1 (5 bases). CDR3 length: 13 residues. V was shortened by 9 bases and J by 1 base, with 12 bases between the two germline ends. In germline, CDR1 is LNHDA, CDR2 SQIVND (reference sequence). The CDR3 region is CASRDRQNTEAFF. Written as DNA, the CDR3 is TGTGCCAGCAGAGACAGACAGAACACTGAAGCTTTCTTT.

The chain uses TRBV9 and TRBJ1-4, with D maybe TRBD1 (5 bases). With 3 bases removed from V and 7 bases from J, the gap between germline ends came to 16 bases. Germline V CDR1 and CDR2: SGDLS, YYNGEE. The length of the CDR3 is 15 residues. The CDR3 reads CASSADRQGFEKLFF. The CDR3 DNA follows: TGTGCCAGCAGCGCCGACCGTCAGGGTTTTGAAAAACTGTTTTTT.

V usage is TRBV18 and J usage is TRBJ1-1; unclear D gene. The germline gives CDR1 KGHSH, CDR2 LQKENI. There are 14 residues in the CDR3. Trimming removed 2 bases from V and 2 bases from J, with 9 bases in between. The CDR3: CASSPVQENTEAFF. For the CDR3, the DNA is TGTGCCAGCTCACCAGTTCAGGAAAACACTGAAGCTTTCTTT.

In its sample, this clone was seen once. This same CDR3 is encoded by further DNA sequences in the sample. The chain couples TRBV2 to TRBJ1-2; D is unresolved. Germline values: CDR1 SNHLY, CDR2 FYNNEI. The CDR3 runs to 11 residues. V lost 6 bases to trimming and J lost 1 base, with 3 bases between them. CDR3 DNA sequence: TGTGCCAGCAGCCTTAACTATGGCTACACCTTC. Translating gives CASSLNYGYTF.

This rearrangement joins TRBV2 to TRBJ1-6; TRBD1 aligns across 8 bases. This CDR3 is built from 15 residues. Trimming cost V 7 bases and J 8 bases; bases outside gene matches: 10. Germline CDR1 is SNHLY and CDR2 is FYNNEI. This CDR3 reads CASTGSGQGYSPLHF. The CDR3 region has the DNA TGTGCCAGCACCGGAAGCGGACAGGGTTATTCACCCCTCCACTTT.

This chain's CDR3 is CASSYGTGGSPLHF. The CDR3, as DNA: TGTGCCAGCAGTTACGGGACAGGGGGCTCACCCCTCCACTTT. This chain uses TRBV5-8 with TRBJ1-6; 12 bases are shared with TRBD1. Germline CDR1 and CDR2: SGHTS and YDEGEE. The CDR3 spans 14 residues. Trimming removed 5 bases from V and 10 bases from J; junction bases left unmatched: 4.

This clone has a handful of counts. This chain links TRBV5-8 with TRBJ2-7; D is unclear. The V gene's germline CDR1 is SGHTS and CDR2 YDEGEE. Trimming removed 5 bases from V and 7 bases from J, with 13 bases in between. The CDR3 loop spans 12 amino acids. The chain's CDR3 is CASSKTWSEQYF. In DNA form, the CDR3 reads TGTGCCAGCAGTAAGACTTGGTCAGAGCAGTACTTC.

The J gene is TRBJ2-3, the V gene TRBV6-1; D gene unclear. Trimming left V 2 bases short and J 4 bases short, with 7 bases between. This CDR3 comprises 13 residues. CDR1 is MNHNS and CDR2 is SASEGT in the germline V gene. The CDR3 is CASSETAADTQYF. In DNA, the CDR3 is TGTGCCAGCAGTGAAACTGCGGCAGATACGCAGTATTTT.

V is TRBV11-3 and J is TRBJ2-7; 8 positions agree with TRBD1. V was clipped by 2 bases and J by 6 bases; unmatched bases: 12. The V gene's germline CDR1 is SGHNT and CDR2 YENEEA. The CDR3 extends over 16 amino acids. The CDR3: CASSLISGTGYSEQYF. The CDR3 coding sequence is TGTGCCAGCAGCTTAATTTCGGGGACAGGTTACTCCGAGCAGTACTTC.

This chain joins TRBV21-1 and TRBJ2-7; TRBD2 was called by the table and not checked on the DNA. TRBV21-1 is termed a pseudogene. This CDR3 is 15 amino acids long. The CDR3 protein is CASSPRLREDYEQYF. The CDR3 nucleotides are TGTGCCAGCAGCCCCCGACTGAGGGAAGACTACGAGCAGTACTTC.

CDR3 sequence reads: CSASTGHDYEQYF. The CDR3 bases are TGCAGTGCTAGTACGGGACACGATTACGAGCAGTACTTC. This rearrangement joins TRBV20-1 to TRBJ2-7, with a weak D call TRBD1 (6 bases). Germline-derived CDR1 and CDR2 are DFQATT and SNEGSKA (reference sequence). Trimming cost V 3 bases and J 4 bases, with 13 bases left between them. This CDR3 spans 13 amino acids.

This chain links TRBV7-3 with TRBJ2-6; D unclear. CDR1 is SGHTA and CDR2 is FQGTGA in the germline V gene. V lost 2 bases to trimming and J lost 0 bases, with 14 bases between them. The CDR3 covers 18 residues. The CDR3 DNA follows: TGTGCCAGCAGCTTAGATCCGGTGCTCGACTCTGGGGCCAACGTCCTGACTTTC. Protein: CASSLDPVLDSGANVLTF.

The rearrangement uses TRBV20-1 and TRBJ1-5; the D is unclear. Between the trimmed V and J ends, which lost 3 bases and 5 bases, there was a span of 8 bases. The CDR3 is 12 amino acids. Germline values: CDR1 DFQATT, CDR2 SNEGSKA (reference sequence). CDR3 nucleotide sequence: TGCAGTGCTAGTCGTCTAGATCAGCCCCAGCATTTT. Translated, it gives CSASRLDQPQHF.

The chain links TRBV5-1 to TRBJ2-5; D is ambiguous. CDR1 and CDR2 from the germline V gene are SGHRS and YFSETQ. This CDR3 is 13 amino acids long. The V gene lost 0 bases and the J gene lost 4 bases, with 7 bases spanning the gap. The CDR3 protein is CASSLEEVETQYF. The CDR3 nucleotides are TGCGCCAGCAGCTTGGAAGAGGTAGAGACCCAGTACTTC.

The V gene is TRBV5-1, the J gene TRBJ1-6, with D unclear. The CDR3 has 16 residues. CDR1 is SGHRS, CDR2 YFSETQ, per germline. V lost 0 bases to trimming and J lost 8 bases, with 15 bases between them. The CDR3 DNA reads TGCGCCAGCAGCTTGGGGAGGTGGAGACCCTATTCACCCCTCCACTTT. Amino acid sequence: CASSLGRWRPYSPLHF.

The rearrangement uses TRBV5-1 and TRBJ2-1; the D gene is possibly TRBD2 (6 bases). The V gene lost 8 bases and the J gene lost 3 bases, with 15 bases spanning the gap. This CDR3 has 14 amino acids. Looked up from germline, CDR1 is SGHRS and CDR2 is YFSETQ. Written as DNA, the CDR3 is TGCGCCAGTTACCCAGGAGGGTTCTACAATGAGCAGTTCTTC. Translating gives CASYPGGFYNEQFF.